This TCR beta chain was profiled in a study of blood T cell repertoires in COVID-19. Background on the study: Acute-phase and convalescent COVID-19 samples originated in the United States, Italy and Spain.

CDR1 is SGDLS and CDR2 is YYNGEE in the germline V gene. This CDR3 has 14 amino acids. V lost 0 bases and J lost 2, with 6 bases in between. Authors' processing steps: Estimation of nucleated cell counts relied on the amplification of reference gene primers. Profiling relied on immunoSEQ multiplex PCR, and the TCRdb table lists in-frame clones only, not all of them. V and J calls plus clone size are reproduced from that table; the DNA served to infer D and trimming. Of approximately 67,000 clones listed, roughly nine tenths are singletons. The V gene is TRBV9, the J gene TRBJ2-1; D uncertain. The sequence came from a human donor in a cohort sampled during active COVID-19. Specimen: peripheral blood. This chain's CDR3 is CASSVATTYNEQFF. The CDR3 DNA sequence: TGTGCCAGCAGCGTAGCTACGACCTACAATGAGCAGTTCTTC.